Listed here is a single T cell receptor beta chain. What it binds is not known. The record originates from a study of shared clonotypes between healthy human individuals. Turning to the study itself: Plates per donor: three CD4 naive, three CD4 memory, two CD8 naive, one CD8 memory. Study results and caveats: A few donors had 5% to 6.5% of their naive CD4 clonotypes in common. The generation probabilities recorded for non-shared clonotypes fell below those of clonotypes shared by all four donors.

The germline gives CDR1 SGHNT, CDR2 YENEEA. CDR3 size: 14 residues. V was cut by 2 bases and J by 5 bases, with 11 bases left in between. Assay used: immunoSEQ multiplex PCR; TCRdb lists only in-frame clones, some missing. The data hold more than 500,000 clones, with approximately 95% observed a single time. Naive CD8 cells comprised CD45RO-negative, CCR7-positively selected cells, excluding terminally differentiated effector memory CD45RA+ cells. This rearrangement joins TRBV11-3 to TRBJ2-3; the D gene is possibly TRBD1 (6 bases). This TCR was recovered from a woman between 25 and 40 years old in good health. The specimen sequenced was naive CD8+ T cells sorted from blood. The CDR3 coding sequence is TGTGCCAGCAGCTTATACAGGGCGGGAGATACGCAGTATTTT. This codes for CASSLYRAGDTQYF. The full variable domain, with the rest looked up from reference TRBV11-3 and TRBJ2-3, is EAGVVQSPRYKIIEKKQPVAFWCNPISGHNTLYWYLQNLGQGPELLIRYENEEAVDDSQLPKDRFSAERLKGVDSTLKIQPAELGDSAVYLCASSLYRAGDTQYFGPGTRLTVL.